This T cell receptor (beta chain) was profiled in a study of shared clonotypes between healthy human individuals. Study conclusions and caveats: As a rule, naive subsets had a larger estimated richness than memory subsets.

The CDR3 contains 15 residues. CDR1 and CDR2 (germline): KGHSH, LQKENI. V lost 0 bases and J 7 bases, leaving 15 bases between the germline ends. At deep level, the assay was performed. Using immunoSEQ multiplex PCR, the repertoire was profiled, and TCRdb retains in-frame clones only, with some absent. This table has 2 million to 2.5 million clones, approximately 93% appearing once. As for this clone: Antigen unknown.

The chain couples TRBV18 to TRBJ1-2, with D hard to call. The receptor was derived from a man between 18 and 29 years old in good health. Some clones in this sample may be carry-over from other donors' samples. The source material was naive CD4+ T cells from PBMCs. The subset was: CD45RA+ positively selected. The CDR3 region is CASSPPVAFPRGYTF. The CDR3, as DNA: TGTGCCAGCTCACCACCGGTCGCATTTCCTCGTGGCTACACCTTC.